One and the same sample provided the 26 T cell receptor beta chains below, sequenced in a study of blood T cell repertoires in COVID-19. TCRdb's table, derived via immunoSEQ multiplex PCR, lists solely in-frame clones and lacks some. The data hold 100,000 to 120,000 clones, with roughly four fifths observed a single time. The sample consisted of peripheral blood. The receptors shown here come from a woman in her fifties or sixties with acute or convalescent COVID-19.

The CDR3 reads CASSLTGSPNEKLFF. Written as DNA, the CDR3 is TGTGCCAGCAGCCTAACAGGGTCTCCTAATGAAAAACTGTTTTTT. The chain has TRBV4-2 and TRBJ1-4, with D tentatively TRBD1 (6 bases). The CDR3 is 15 residues long. Per the germline V gene, CDR1 is LGHNA and CDR2 is YNFKEQ. V dropped 4 bases and J dropped 3 bases, with 12 bases sitting between them.

The V gene is TRBV2, the J gene TRBJ2-3, with 14 positions matching TRBD2. CDR1 is SNHLY, CDR2 FYNNEI, per germline. V lost 1 base and J lost 2; bases outside the gene matches: 2. The CDR3 totals 17 residues. Written as DNA, the CDR3 is TGTGCCAGCAGTGAAGGACTAGCGGGGGGGATCACAGATACGCAGTATTTT. Protein: CASSEGLAGGITDTQYF.

V is TRBV19 and J is TRBJ1-1; D is unresolved. This CDR3 spans 13 amino acids. V dropped 3 bases and J dropped 1 base, with 6 bases sitting between them. Germline values: CDR1 LNHDA, CDR2 SQIVND (reference sequence). The CDR3 loop is CASSIPQNTEAFF. CDR3 bases: TGTGCCAGTAGTATCCCCCAGAACACTGAAGCTTTCTTT.

This clone was counted a few times. V gene TRBV4-1 combines with J gene TRBJ1-6, with a tentative D call TRBD1 (5 bases). Trimming took off 2 bases at V and 5 bases at J, with 16 bases between the two ends. Germline CDR1 and CDR2: MGHRA and YSYEKL. The CDR3 covers 17 residues. The CDR3 region has the DNA TGCGCCAGCAGCCAACCTATTCGGGGGAGCCATAATTCACCCCTCCACTTT. It is translated as CASSQPIRGSHNSPLHF.

The CDR3 DNA reads as TGTGCCAGCAGCACTAAACAGGGCTGGAATGAAAAACTGTTTTTT. Amino acids: CASSTKQGWNEKLFF. The rearrangement links TRBV11-2 to TRBJ1-4; D might be TRBD1 (6 bases). The V and J ends lost 5 bases and 5 bases respectively, with 15 bases between them. The CDR3 loop spans 15 amino acids. Germline-derived CDR1 and CDR2 are SGHAT and FQNNGV. The full variable domain, its missing parts supplied by reference TRBV11-2 and TRBJ1-4, is EAGVAQSPRYKIIEKRQSVAFWCNPISGHATLYWYQQILGQGPKLLIQFQNNGVVDDSQLPKDRFSAERLKGVDSTLKIQPAKLEDSAVYLCASSTKQGWNEKLFFGSGTQLSVL.

This chain links TRBV3-1 (or the pseudogene TRBV3-2) with TRBJ1-4; D is undetermined. Trimming removed 0 bases at V and 7 bases at J, with 15 bases between. Germline-derived CDR1 and CDR2 are LGHDT and YNNKEL (reference sequence). This CDR3 comprises 16 residues. The CDR3 bases are TGTGCCAGCAGCCAAGAAGGTCCCGGGGTTTTTGAAAAACTGTTTTTT. Protein sequence: CASSQEGPGVFEKLFF.

This chain joins TRBV4-3 and TRBJ1-1, with D perhaps TRBD1 (6 bases). The CDR3 contains 14 residues. V lost 4 bases and J lost 2, with 11 bases in between. Germline V gene data show CDR1 as LGHNA and CDR2 as YSLEER. CDR3 sequence: CASSLQGTNTEAFF. DNA of the CDR3: TGCGCCAGCAGCCTACAGGGAACCAACACTGAAGCTTTCTTT.

This clone was recorded once. The chain couples TRBV9 to TRBJ1-6; 8 bases align to TRBD1. Germline V gene lookup returns CDR1 SGDLS and CDR2 YYNGEE. The V segment lost 4 bases and the J segment 7 bases; nucleotides outside the gene matches: 7. The CDR3 totals 15 residues. CDR3 region: CASSLIDRGNSPLHF. The CDR3 bases are TGTGCCAGCAGCCTAATAGACAGGGGAAATTCACCCCTCCACTTT. Full variable domain (missing parts from reference TRBV9 and TRBJ1-6): DSGVTQTPKHLITATGQRVTLRCSPRSGDLSVYWYQQSLDQGLQFLIQYYNGEERAKGNILERFSAQQFPDLHSELNLSSLELGDSALYFCASSLIDRGNSPLHFGNGTRLTVT.

The V gene is TRBV7-6, the J gene TRBJ1-6, with a tentative D call TRBD1 (5 bases). Looked up from germline, CDR1 is SGHVS and CDR2 is FNYEAQ. The ends were cut back, 1 base at V and 7 bases at J, with 11 bases in the middle. CDR3 length equals 15 residues. Here the CDR3 DNA reads TGTGCCAGCAGCTTAGGTAGTCAGGGAAATTCACCCCTCCACTTT. This encodes CASSLGSQGNSPLHF.

The J gene is TRBJ2-7, the V gene TRBV7-6; possible D gene TRBD2, 7 bases. The CDR3 is made up of 15 amino acids. V was pared by 5 bases and J by 7 bases, with 21 bases between. Per the germline V gene, CDR1 is SGHVS and CDR2 is FNYEAQ. As DNA, the CDR3 is TGTGCCAGCAGCCCTGCGGGGCGGGGGCCCGGGGAGCAGTACTTC. Translated: CASSPAGRGPGEQYF.

In DNA form, the CDR3 reads TGTGCCAGCAAGTCACAGGCGGACACAGATACGCAGTATTTT. Translating it yields CASKSQADTDTQYF. The genes are TRBV6-5 and TRBJ2-3; tentative D call: TRBD1 (5 bases). Germline V gene sequence: CDR1 MNHEY, CDR2 SVGAGI. Trimming took off 7 bases at V and 2 bases at J, with 13 bases between the two ends. This CDR3 contains 14 residues.

The chain has TRBV25-1 and TRBJ2-1; a possible D gene is TRBD1 (6 bases). Trimming removed 3 bases from V and 8 bases from J, with 11 bases in between. CDR3 size: 13 residues. CDR1 and CDR2 (germline): MGHDK, SYGVNS. CDR3: CASSEAGVHEQFF. CDR3 bases: TGTGCCAGCAGTGAGGCAGGGGTGCATGAGCAGTTCTTC.

This chain uses TRBV5-1 with TRBJ2-1, with 7 bases matching TRBD2. Unmatched junction bases numbered 6, after V lost 0 bases and J lost 9 bases. Germline CDR1 SGHRS, CDR2 YFSETQ. This CDR3 region has 14 residues. This CDR3 is CASSLEVGGSEQFF. In DNA, the CDR3 is TGCGCCAGCAGCTTGGAGGTGGGGGGGAGTGAGCAGTTCTTC.

The chain is built from TRBV9 and TRBJ1-1; D is ambiguous. This CDR3 has 11 residues. The V and J ends lost 7 bases and 3 bases respectively, with 7 bases between them. Germline V CDR1 and CDR2: SGDLS, YYNGEE. The CDR3 bases are TGTGCCAGCGGAGAGGACACTGAAGCTTTCTTT. Amino acid sequence: CASGEDTEAFF.

The rearrangement uses TRBV5-1 and TRBJ2-7; D is possibly TRBD1 (6 bases). CDR1 is SGHRS and CDR2 is YFSETQ in the germline V gene. The CDR3 runs 16 residues. Deletions cut 0 bases from V and 6 bases from J, with 19 bases between. In nucleotides, the CDR3 is TGCGCCAGCAGCTTGGGGTGGGACACCCCTTTGGCCGAGCAGTACTTC. Translation gives CASSLGWDTPLAEQYF.

This clone was seen just once. The chain combines TRBV20-1 with TRBJ1-2; TRBD1 might be the D (6 bases). The CDR3 contains 15 residues. The V gene lost 3 bases and the J gene lost 6 bases, with 20 bases spanning the gap. The germline gives CDR1 DFQATT, CDR2 SNEGSKA (reference sequence). The CDR3 coding sequence is TGCAGTGCTAGTCGGAGTATGCAGGGGAGGGATGGCTACACCTTC. Residues: CSASRSMQGRDGYTF.

J is TRBJ1-1 and V is TRBV5-6, with 7 nucleotides matching TRBD1. Germline V gene data show CDR1 as SGHDT and CDR2 as YYEEEE. The CDR3 consists of 17 residues. J was trimmed by 7 bases and V by 0 bases; bases with no gene match: 15. This CDR3 reads CASSLGYRGPGLVEAFF. The CDR3, as DNA: TGTGCCAGCAGCTTGGGTTACAGGGGCCCGGGTTTGGTTGAAGCTTTCTTT.

The rearrangement uses TRBV30 and TRBJ1-3; no definite D call. This CDR3 is 13 amino acids long. Trimming stripped 5 bases from V and 4 bases from J, with 12 bases between. Germline assignment: CDR1 GTSNPN and CDR2 SVGIG (reference sequence). Written as DNA, the CDR3 is TGTGCCTGGGACCCCCCGGGAGGAAACACCATATATTTT. It codes for CAWDPPGGNTIYF.

This sequence joins TRBV10-1 and TRBJ2-3; 8 bases fit TRBD2. The CDR3 is 16 amino acids. CDR1 and CDR2 from the germline V gene are WNHNN and SYGVQD (reference sequence). V was pared by 6 bases and J by 1 base, with 9 bases of the junction left unmatched. The CDR3, as DNA: TGCGCCAGCAGAGAGGAGAGCGGGGGCGGCACAGATACGCAGTATTTT. It specifies CASREESGGGTDTQYF.

The V call is TRBV4-3, the J call TRBJ1-5; no firm D call. Deletions cut 2 bases from V and 5 bases from J, with 7 bases between. The CDR3 consists of 13 residues. In germline, CDR1 is LGHNA, CDR2 YSLEER. In DNA form, the CDR3 reads TGCGCCAGCAGCCAAAGAGAGCATCAGCCCCAGCATTTT. Residues: CASSQREHQPQHF.

The V call is TRBV7-9, the J call TRBJ2-1, with TRBD2 matching 8 bases. Germline-derived CDR1 and CDR2 are SEHNR and FQNEAQ (reference sequence). After removal of 3 bases from V and 8 bases from J, the junction contained 12 bases not matched to a gene. The CDR3 extends over 16 amino acids. CDR3 region: CASSFSGTPSWDEQFF. Written as DNA, the CDR3 is TGTGCCAGCAGCTTTAGCGGGACACCCTCTTGGGATGAGCAGTTCTTC.

The rearrangement joins TRBV5-1 to TRBJ2-1, with TRBD1 as a possible D gene (6 bases). Germline CDR1 reads SGHRS; CDR2 reads YFSETQ. Trimming took off 0 bases at V and 12 bases at J, with 16 bases between the two ends. CDR3 length: 14 residues. In nucleotides, the CDR3 is TGCGCCAGCAGCTTGGTGCAGGGGTCGGATCGGCAGTTCTTC. This translates into CASSLVQGSDRQFF.

This clone was seen more than once but under ten times. DNA of the CDR3: TGTGCCACCAGCAGATCACCGGGACAGGGTGATGGCTACACCTTC. Protein product: CATSRSPGQGDGYTF. This sequence joins TRBV15 and TRBJ1-2; 9 nucleotides agree with TRBD1. The CDR3 consists of 15 residues. J lost 6 bases, V lost 2 bases, and 7 bases had no gene match. CDR1 and CDR2 (germline): LNHNV, YYDKDF (reference sequence).

This rearrangement joins TRBV24-1 to TRBJ1-6; TRBD1 is a possible D gene (6 bases). Trimming removed 4 bases at V and 4 bases at J, with 7 bases between. CDR3 length equals 14 residues. Germline assignment: CDR1 KGHDR and CDR2 SFDVKD. CDR3 DNA sequence: TGTGCCACCAGTGAGGACAGTTATAATTCACCCCTCCACTTT. It encodes CATSEDSYNSPLHF.

This chain uses TRBV11-2 with TRBJ2-5, with D maybe TRBD2 (7 bases). This CDR3 spans 14 amino acids. Trimming took off 3 bases at V and 5 bases at J, with 13 bases between the two ends. In germline, CDR1 is SGHAT, CDR2 FQNNGV. This CDR3 reads CASSFGGPRETQYF. In DNA, the CDR3 is TGTGCCAGCAGCTTCGGGGGGCCCCGGGAGACCCAGTACTTC.

The genes are TRBV24-1 and TRBJ1-5; 8 bases match TRBD1. The CDR3 sequence is 14 residues long. Unmatched junction bases numbered 4, after V lost 2 bases and J lost 8 bases. Germline V gives CDR1 KGHDR, CDR2 SFDVKD. The CDR3 DNA is TGTGCCACCAGTGATTCTCGACAGGGGAAGCCCCAGCATTTT. Translation: CATSDSRQGKPQHF.